This TCR beta chain was sequenced in a study of shared clonotypes between healthy human individuals. The length of the CDR3 is 17 residues. V was clipped by 4 bases and J by 2 bases; unmatched bases: 9. Germline loops: CDR1 MNHEY, CDR2 SMNVEV (reference sequence). Data came from immunoSEQ multiplex PCR; TCRdb stores just in-frame clones and leaves some out. The sample carries approximately 1,000,000 clones, approximately 80% recorded once. This TCR came from a man in his late teens or twenties in good health. Some clones in this sample may be carry-over from other donors' samples. Material for sequencing was memory CD4+ T cells from PBMCs. As for subset: CD45RA-negative fraction. The chain combines TRBV27 with TRBJ2-2; TRBD2 aligns across 8 bases. The CDR3 spells CASSSRGGGTNTGELFF. The CDR3 region has the DNA TGTGCCAGCAGTTCCCGGGGGGGAGGGACCAACACCGGGGAGCTGTTTTTT.